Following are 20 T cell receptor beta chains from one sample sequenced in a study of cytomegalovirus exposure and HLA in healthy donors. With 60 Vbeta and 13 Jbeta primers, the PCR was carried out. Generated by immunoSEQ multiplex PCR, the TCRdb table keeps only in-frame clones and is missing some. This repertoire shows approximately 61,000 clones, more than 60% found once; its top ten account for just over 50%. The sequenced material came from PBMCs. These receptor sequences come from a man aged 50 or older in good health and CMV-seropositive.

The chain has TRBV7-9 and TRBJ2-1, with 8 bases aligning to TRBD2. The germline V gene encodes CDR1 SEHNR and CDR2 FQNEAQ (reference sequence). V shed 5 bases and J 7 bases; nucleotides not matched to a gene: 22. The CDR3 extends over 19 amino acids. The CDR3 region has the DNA TGTGCCAGCAGCGCCCGGGGTAGCGGGATAGGAGCTCTTATAAATGAGCAGTTCTTC. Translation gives CASSARGSGIGALINEQFF.

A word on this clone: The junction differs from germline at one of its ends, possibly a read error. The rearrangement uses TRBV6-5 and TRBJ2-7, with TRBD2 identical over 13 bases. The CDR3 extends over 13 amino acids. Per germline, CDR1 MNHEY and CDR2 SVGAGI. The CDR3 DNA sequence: TGTGCCAGCAGTGAAGGAGGACTAGCGGGGGCAAGCTTC. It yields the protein CASSEGGLAGASF.

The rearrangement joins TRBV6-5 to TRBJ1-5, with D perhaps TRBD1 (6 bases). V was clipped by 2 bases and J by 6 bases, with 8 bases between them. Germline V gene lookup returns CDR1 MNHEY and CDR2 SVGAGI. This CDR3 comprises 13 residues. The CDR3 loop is CASSYDRIQPQHF. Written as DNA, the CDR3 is TGTGCCAGCAGTTACGACAGGATTCAGCCCCAGCATTTT.

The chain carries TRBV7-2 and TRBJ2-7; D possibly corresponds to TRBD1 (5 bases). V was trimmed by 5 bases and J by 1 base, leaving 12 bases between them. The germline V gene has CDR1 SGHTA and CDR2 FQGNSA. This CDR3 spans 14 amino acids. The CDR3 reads CASSMNQGSYEQYF. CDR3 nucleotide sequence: TGTGCCAGCAGCATGAACCAGGGTTCCTACGAGCAGTACTTC.

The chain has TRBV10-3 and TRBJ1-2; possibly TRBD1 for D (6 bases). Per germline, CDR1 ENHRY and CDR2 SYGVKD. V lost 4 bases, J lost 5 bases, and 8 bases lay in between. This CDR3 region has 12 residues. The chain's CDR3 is CAISGDNYGYTF. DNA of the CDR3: TGTGCCATCAGTGGGGACAATTATGGCTACACCTTC.

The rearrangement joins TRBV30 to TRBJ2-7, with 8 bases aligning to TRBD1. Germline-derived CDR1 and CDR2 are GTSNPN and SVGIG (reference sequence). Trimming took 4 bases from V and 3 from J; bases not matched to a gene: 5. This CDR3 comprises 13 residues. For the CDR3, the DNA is TGTGCCTGGACAAGACAGGGGATCTACGAGCAGTACTTC. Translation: CAWTRQGIYEQYF.

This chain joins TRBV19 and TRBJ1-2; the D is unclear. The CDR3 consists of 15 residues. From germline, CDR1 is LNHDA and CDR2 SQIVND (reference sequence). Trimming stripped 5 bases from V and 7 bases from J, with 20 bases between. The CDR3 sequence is CASSPLGERVFGYTF. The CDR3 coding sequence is TGTGCCAGTAGTCCCCTTGGGGAGAGAGTTTTTGGCTACACCTTC.

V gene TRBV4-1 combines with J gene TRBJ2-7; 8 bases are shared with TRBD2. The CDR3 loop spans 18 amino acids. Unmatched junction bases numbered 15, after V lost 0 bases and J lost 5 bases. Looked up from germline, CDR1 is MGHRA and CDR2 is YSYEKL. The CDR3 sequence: CASSQESTGGQVGDEQYF. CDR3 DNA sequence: TGCGCCAGCAGCCAAGAGTCCACGGGAGGGCAGGTTGGTGACGAGCAGTACTTC.

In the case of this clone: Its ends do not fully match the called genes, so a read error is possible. As DNA, the CDR3 is TGCGCCAGCAGCGAATCTGGGGCCGCTCCTCAATTT. Residues: CASSESGAAPQF. The chain has TRBV5-1 and TRBJ1-1, with D possibly matching TRBD1 (5 bases). Germline CDR1 SGHRS, CDR2 YFSETQ. The CDR3 length is 12 residues.

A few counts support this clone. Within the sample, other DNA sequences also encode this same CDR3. CDR3 DNA sequence: TGTGCCAGCAGCTCGCAGGGGCCCAGCTACTCCGAGCAGTACTTC. Its protein is CASSSQGPSYSEQYF. The chain employs TRBV9 and TRBJ2-7; D perhaps matches TRBD1 (6 bases). With 4 bases removed from V and 6 bases from J, the gap between germline ends came to 20 bases. Germline lookup yields CDR1 SGDLS and CDR2 YYNGEE. The CDR3 totals 15 residues.

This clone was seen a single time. CDR3 sequence reads: CASGLAPGQTYEQYF. CDR3 nucleotide sequence: TGTGCTAGTGGTTTGGCGCCGGGACAGACCTACGAGCAGTACTTC. The V call is TRBV12-5, the J call TRBJ2-7; 7 nucleotides match TRBD1. The V and J ends lost 1 base and 2 bases, in that order; junction bases with no gene match: 5. This CDR3 is built from 15 residues. CDR1 is LGHNT and CDR2 is FRNRAP in the germline V gene.

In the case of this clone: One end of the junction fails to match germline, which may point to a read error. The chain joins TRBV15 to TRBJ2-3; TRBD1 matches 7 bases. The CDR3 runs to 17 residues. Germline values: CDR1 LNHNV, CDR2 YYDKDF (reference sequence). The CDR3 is CVTSRDQAGGFSDTQYF. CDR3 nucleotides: TGTGTCACCAGCAGAGATCAGGCAGGGGGATTTTCGGATACGCAGTATTTT.

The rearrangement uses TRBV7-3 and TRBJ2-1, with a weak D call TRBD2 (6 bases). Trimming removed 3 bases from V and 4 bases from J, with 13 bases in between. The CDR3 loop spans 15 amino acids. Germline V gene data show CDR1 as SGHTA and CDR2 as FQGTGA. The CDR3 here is CASSLRSGPYNEQFF. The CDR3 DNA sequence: TGTGCCAGCAGCTTGAGAAGCGGGCCATACAATGAGCAGTTCTTC.

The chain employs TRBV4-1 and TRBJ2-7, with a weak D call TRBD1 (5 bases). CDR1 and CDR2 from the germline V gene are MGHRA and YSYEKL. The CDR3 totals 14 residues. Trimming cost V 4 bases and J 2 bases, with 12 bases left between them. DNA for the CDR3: TGCGCCAGCAGCCGAGTGGGGCCGCCCTACGAGCAGTACTTC. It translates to CASSRVGPPYEQYF.

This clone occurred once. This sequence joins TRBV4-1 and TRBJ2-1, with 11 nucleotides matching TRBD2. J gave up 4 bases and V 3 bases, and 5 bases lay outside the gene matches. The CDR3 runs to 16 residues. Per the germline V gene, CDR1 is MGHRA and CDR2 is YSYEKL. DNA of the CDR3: TGCGCCAGCAGCCAGGCCTCTAGCGGGGGGTACAATGAGCAGTTCTTC. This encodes CASSQASSGGYNEQFF.

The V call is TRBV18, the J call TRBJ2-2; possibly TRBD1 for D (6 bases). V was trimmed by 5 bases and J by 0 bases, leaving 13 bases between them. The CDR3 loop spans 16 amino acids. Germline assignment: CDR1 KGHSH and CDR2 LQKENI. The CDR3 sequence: CASSSDRSANTGELFF. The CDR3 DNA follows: TGTGCCAGCTCATCCGACAGGTCCGCGAACACCGGGGAGCTGTTTTTT.

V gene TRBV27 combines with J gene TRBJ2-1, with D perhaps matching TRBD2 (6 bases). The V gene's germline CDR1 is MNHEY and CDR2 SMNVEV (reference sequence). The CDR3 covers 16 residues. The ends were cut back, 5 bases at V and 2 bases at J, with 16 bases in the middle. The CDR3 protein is CASSQGLSRAYNEQFF. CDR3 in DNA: TGTGCCAGCAGTCAGGGACTCTCCCGGGCCTACAATGAGCAGTTCTTC.

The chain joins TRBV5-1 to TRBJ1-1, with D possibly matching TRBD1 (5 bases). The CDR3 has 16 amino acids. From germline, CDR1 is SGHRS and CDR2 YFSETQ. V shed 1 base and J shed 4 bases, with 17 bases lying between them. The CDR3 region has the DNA TGCGCCAGCAGCTTGACTTGGCAGGGTACGGGCACTGAAGCTTTCTTT. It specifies CASSLTWQGTGTEAFF.

The CDR3, as DNA: TGCGCCCCCTGCGCGGGCCATAGCAATCAGCCCCAGCATTTT. It yields the protein CAPCAGHSNQPQHF. This chain links TRBV23-1 with TRBJ1-5; D is uncertain. TRBV23-1 has ORF status, its function being uncertain. V lost 11 bases, J lost 0 bases, and 14 bases lay in between. The CDR3 consists of 14 residues.

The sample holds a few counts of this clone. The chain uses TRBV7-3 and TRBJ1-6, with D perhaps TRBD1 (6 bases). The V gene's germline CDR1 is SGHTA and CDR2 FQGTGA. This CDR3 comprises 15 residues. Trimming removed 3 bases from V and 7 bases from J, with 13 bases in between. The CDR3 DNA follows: TGTGCCAGCAGCTTTTCGGGACAACGGAATTCACCCCTCCACTTT. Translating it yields CASSFSGQRNSPLHF.